Here is one T cell receptor beta chain with its context. No antigen is known for it. The germline CDR1 and CDR2 sequences are MNHNS and SASEGT. V gave up 6 bases and J gave up 4 bases; unmatched junction bases: 6. The CDR3 length is 14 residues. This entry comes from a study of regulatory T cells in long-lasting Graves disease. The wider study: Persistence in Graves' disease denoted antithyroid drug use beyond 5 years alongside positive TSH receptor antibodies. General observations from the study: Sharing of public clonotypes was greater in persistent patients (around 2,500) than in new patients (around 1,000).

Indicated time point: persistent/refractory GD, antithyroid drugs over 5 years with positive TRAb. From PBMCs, RNA was extracted and then used to make the TCR library. Both iRepertoire HTBI primers and Arm-PCR of CDR3 regions were used to build the TCR beta libraries. The authors' processing: Across samples, 50 to 75 TRBV and more than 13 TRBJ segments were found. Each CDR3 protein is one row after TCRdb ran MiXCR on the multiplex PCR reads. The V and J calls shown here were made by TCRdb, not taken from the authors' results. This sample has under 450,000 distinct CDR3 sequences, with 20% to 25% found just once.

V is TRBV6-1 and J is TRBJ1-1, with 9 bases matching TRBD1. The origin of this receptor is a woman aged 40 to 50 with Graves disease. The specimen was peripheral blood mononuclear cells (PBMCs), collected when the disease was refractory, from a patient treated with antithyroid drugs. The CDR3 DNA sequence: TGTGCCAGCAGGGCCGGGACAGGGTCCACTGAAGCTTTCTTT. It encodes CASRAGTGSTEAFF.